Listed below are T cell receptor beta chains from one sample, sequenced in a study of cytomegalovirus exposure and HLA in healthy donors. TCRdb's copy holds only in-frame clones and misses some; the assay was immunoSEQ multiplex PCR. The sample includes more than 100,000 clones, about 80% of them seen just once. The source material was PBMCs. These receptors originate from a man between 35 and 55 years old in good health and CMV-seronegative. Both conserved end residues are part of each CDR3. A D gene is named only where the DNA matches it firmly. Rows may omit the clone size; those that give it use once, few, many or a size class.

clone_size: -
j_call: TRBJ2-5
v_call: TRBV27
d_call: -
cdr3_nt: TGTGCCAGCAGTCTAGTTGGGGCCCACCCTTCCAGGGGGACCCAGTACTTC
cdr3_aa: CASSLVGAHPSRGTQYF

clone_size: -
j_call: TRBJ2-1
v_call: TRBV15
d_call: -
cdr3_nt: TGTGCCACCAGCCCACAGGAATACAATGAGCAGTTCTTC
cdr3_aa: CATSPQEYNEQFF

clone_size: -
j_call: TRBJ2-1
v_call: TRBV2
d_call: TRBD2
cdr3_nt: TGTGCCAGCAGTGAAGCCCTAGCGGGGGGCTACAATGAGCAGTTCTTC
cdr3_aa: CASSEALAGGYNEQFF

clone_size: -
j_call: TRBJ2-3
v_call: TRBV5-4
d_call: TRBD2
cdr3_nt: TGTGCCAGCAGCTTGTTGGGGACTAGCGGGGAAACTAGCACAGATACGCAGTATTTT
cdr3_aa: CASSLLGTSGETSTDTQYF

clone_size: -
j_call: TRBJ2-6
v_call: TRBV5-4
d_call: -
cdr3_nt: TGTGCCAGCAGCTTGTGGGGGGGGCGGCCTGGGGCCAACGTCCTGACTTTC
cdr3_aa: CASSLWGGRPGANVLTF

clone_size: -
j_call: TRBJ2-1
v_call: TRBV5-1
d_call: TRBD2
cdr3_nt: TGCGCCAGCAGTCTGAGACTAGCGGGGGGGCAGAGCTCCTACAATGAGCAGTTCTTC
cdr3_aa: CASSLRLAGGQSSYNEQFF

clone_size: -
j_call: TRBJ2-5
v_call: TRBV7-8
d_call: -
cdr3_nt: TGTGCCAGCAGCTTAGGGGCCCGCAGGGCAGAGACCCAGTACTTC
cdr3_aa: CASSLGARRAETQYF

clone_size: few
j_call: TRBJ2-1
v_call: TRBV6-1
d_call: -
cdr3_nt: TGTGCCAGCAGTGTGGACTCACCCTTCTACAATGAGCAGTTCTTC
cdr3_aa: CASSVDSPFYNEQFF

clone_size: -
j_call: TRBJ1-1
v_call: TRBV27
d_call: TRBD1
cdr3_nt: TGTGCCAGCAGTTTGGGACAGGGGAACAAGATGAACACTGAAGCTTTCTTT
cdr3_aa: CASSLGQGNKMNTEAFF

clone_size: once
j_call: TRBJ1-5
v_call: TRBV12-5
d_call: -
cdr3_nt: TGTGCTAGTGGTTTGGTAGAGCAGGGGTCCCCGAACAATAGCAATCAGCCCCAGCATTTT
cdr3_aa: CASGLVEQGSPNNSNQPQHF

clone_size: -
j_call: TRBJ2-3
v_call: TRBV19
d_call: -
cdr3_nt: TGTGCCAGTAGTATTAGCGCCACAGATACGCAGTATTTT
cdr3_aa: CASSISATDTQYF

clone_size: -
j_call: TRBJ1-5
v_call: TRBV6-1
d_call: -
cdr3_nt: TGTGCCAGCAGTGAAGCGCTGGGGCAGGGAGGTCAGCCCCAGCATTTT
cdr3_aa: CASSEALGQGGQPQHF

clone_size: few
j_call: TRBJ1-1
v_call: TRBV28
d_call: -
cdr3_nt: TGTGCCAGCAGTCCCCCCGGGGAGGCTTACGGCACTGAAGCTTTCTTT
cdr3_aa: CASSPPGEAYGTEAFF

clone_size: -
j_call: TRBJ1-5
v_call: TRBV30
d_call: TRBD1
cdr3_nt: TGTGCCTGGCAGGGGGCTCTCCATCAGCCCCAGCATTTT
cdr3_aa: CAWQGALHQPQHF

clone_size: -
j_call: TRBJ2-7
v_call: TRBV5-7
d_call: TRBD2
cdr3_nt: TGTGCCAGCAGCCAAACTAGCGGGGTTTCCTACGAGCAGTACTTC
cdr3_aa: CASSQTSGVSYEQYF

clone_size: -
j_call: TRBJ2-1
v_call: TRBV6-4
d_call: TRBD2
cdr3_nt: TGTGCCAGCAGCAGAGGGACTATCGGGGATGAGCAGTTCTTC
cdr3_aa: CASSRGTIGDEQFF

clone_size: -
j_call: TRBJ2-7
v_call: TRBV28
d_call: TRBD2
cdr3_nt: TGTGCCAGCAGTTCAGGAGCTAGCGGGGCCTACGAGCAGTACTTC
cdr3_aa: CASSSGASGAYEQYF

clone_size: -
j_call: TRBJ2-5
v_call: TRBV30
d_call: -
cdr3_nt: TGTGCCTGGAGTAGTTTTAGCGGTGAGACCCAGTACTTC
cdr3_aa: CAWSSFSGETQYF

clone_size: few
j_call: TRBJ1-1
v_call: TRBV6-1
d_call: -
cdr3_nt: TGTGCCAGCAGTGAACCTTCAAGCATGAACACTGAAGCTTTCTTT
cdr3_aa: CASSEPSSMNTEAFF

clone_size: -
j_call: TRBJ1-2
v_call: TRBV6-6
d_call: TRBD1
cdr3_nt: TGTGCCAGCAGGGGACAGAGCTACACCTTC
cdr3_aa: CASRGQSYTF

clone_size: -
j_call: TRBJ2-1
v_call: TRBV19
d_call: -
cdr3_nt: TGTGCCAGTAGTTATCAAGCTGGCCGGAGGGGTGAGCAGTTCTTC
cdr3_aa: CASSYQAGRRGEQFF

clone_size: once
j_call: TRBJ2-1
v_call: TRBV15
d_call: -
cdr3_nt: TGTGCCACCAGCAGTCCCCAGACTTACAATGAGCAGTTCTTC
cdr3_aa: CATSSPQTYNEQFF

clone_size: -
j_call: TRBJ2-1
v_call: TRBV2
d_call: TRBD2
cdr3_nt: TGTGCCAGTTCTCTTGACCTCGCGGGGGGCAATGAGCAGTTCTTC
cdr3_aa: CASSLDLAGGNEQFF

clone_size: -
j_call: TRBJ2-1
v_call: TRBV11-1
d_call: -
cdr3_nt: TGTGCCAGCACCCAAGAACCCTATACCCTACCTAATGAGCAGTTCTTC
cdr3_aa: CASTQEPYTLPNEQFF

clone_size: few
j_call: TRBJ2-5
v_call: TRBV10-3
d_call: -
cdr3_nt: TGTGCCATCAGTGAAGCGGAGACCCAGTACTTC
cdr3_aa: CAISEAETQYF

clone_size: -
j_call: TRBJ2-1
v_call: TRBV5-4
d_call: TRBD2
cdr3_nt: TGTGCCAGCAGCTTGGTCTCTAGCGGGGGCTACAATGAGCAGTTCTTC
cdr3_aa: CASSLVSSGGYNEQFF

clone_size: few
j_call: TRBJ1-2
v_call: TRBV5-1
d_call: TRBD1
cdr3_nt: TGCGCCAGCAGTTCCGGGACAGGGATTGTTCATGGGGGCTACACCTTC
cdr3_aa: CASSSGTGIVHGGYTF

clone_size: -
j_call: TRBJ1-4
v_call: TRBV30
d_call: -
cdr3_nt: TGTGCCTGGAGTATACAGGTGACTAATGAAAAACTGTTTTTT
cdr3_aa: CAWSIQVTNEKLFF

clone_size: -
j_call: TRBJ1-5
v_call: TRBV4-1
d_call: -
cdr3_nt: TGCGCCAGCAGCCAAGATGAGGGGGTTGGGAGTCAGCCCCAGCATTTT
cdr3_aa: CASSQDEGVGSQPQHF

clone_size: -
j_call: TRBJ2-7
v_call: TRBV6-5
d_call: TRBD1
cdr3_nt: TGTGCCAGCAGACAAACAGGGGGCGAGCAGTACTTC
cdr3_aa: CASRQTGGEQYF

clone_size: few
j_call: TRBJ2-1
v_call: TRBV28
d_call: -
cdr3_nt: TGTGCCAGCGGTTTTAGCCAGAACTACAATGAGCAGTTCTTC
cdr3_aa: CASGFSQNYNEQFF

clone_size: -
j_call: TRBJ2-3
v_call: TRBV5-1
d_call: TRBD2
cdr3_nt: TGCGCCAGCAGCCCCCTAGCGGGAGTCCCCACAGATACGCAGTATTTT
cdr3_aa: CASSPLAGVPTDTQYF

clone_size: -
j_call: TRBJ2-5
v_call: TRBV29-1
d_call: TRBD1
cdr3_nt: TGCAGCGTTGAACCCCAGGGGGTCCAAGAGACCCAGTACTTC
cdr3_aa: CSVEPQGVQETQYF

clone_size: -
j_call: TRBJ2-2
v_call: TRBV5-1
d_call: -
cdr3_nt: TGCGCCAGCAGCTTTTCGGCGGGCACCGGGGAGCTGTTTTTT
cdr3_aa: CASSFSAGTGELFF

clone_size: -
j_call: TRBJ1-1
v_call: TRBV30
d_call: -
cdr3_nt: TGTGCCTGGAGCCCAGCGAGGGACACCCTATCGAACACTGAAGCTTTCTTT
cdr3_aa: CAWSPARDTLSNTEAFF

clone_size: -
j_call: TRBJ2-2
v_call: TRBV7-8
d_call: TRBD1
cdr3_nt: TGTGCCAGCAGCTCGACAGGGCGGACCGGGGAGCTGTTTTTT
cdr3_aa: CASSSTGRTGELFF

clone_size: -
j_call: TRBJ2-3
v_call: TRBV29-1
d_call: TRBD2
cdr3_nt: TGCAGCGTGGTACTAGCGGGGGGCACAGATACGCAGTATTTT
cdr3_aa: CSVVLAGGTDTQYF

clone_size: few
j_call: TRBJ1-2
v_call: TRBV2
d_call: -
cdr3_nt: TGTGCCAGCTCTACAGCCACCTATGGCTACACCTTC
cdr3_aa: CASSTATYGYTF

clone_size: -
j_call: TRBJ1-1
v_call: TRBV14
d_call: -
cdr3_nt: TGTGCCAGCAGCCAAGATGCGCAGGGAGAAGCTTTCTTT
cdr3_aa: CASSQDAQGEAFF

clone_size: -
j_call: TRBJ2-6
v_call: TRBV18
d_call: -
cdr3_nt: TGTGCCAGCTCACCAAATGCGGCCTCTGGGGCCAACGTCCTGACTTTC
cdr3_aa: CASSPNAASGANVLTF

clone_size: -
j_call: TRBJ2-7
v_call: TRBV27
d_call: TRBD2
cdr3_nt: TGTGCCAGCAGTTTAGCTGGGACTAGCGGGAGCTACGAGCAGTACTTC
cdr3_aa: CASSLAGTSGSYEQYF

clone_size: -
j_call: TRBJ2-5
v_call: TRBV7-2
d_call: -
cdr3_nt: TGTGCCAGCAGCTTAGGAGTCCAAGAGACCCAGTACTTC
cdr3_aa: CASSLGVQETQYF

clone_size: -
j_call: TRBJ1-1
v_call: TRBV2
d_call: -
cdr3_nt: TGTGCCAGCACTGGTGGAGGAACCTTGAACACTGAAGCTTTCTTT
cdr3_aa: CASTGGGTLNTEAFF

clone_size: -
j_call: TRBJ2-7
v_call: TRBV6-1
d_call: -
cdr3_nt: TGTGCCAGCAGTGGCGGGACAGCCTTTTACGAGCAGTACTTC
cdr3_aa: CASSGGTAFYEQYF

clone_size: -
j_call: TRBJ2-2
v_call: TRBV27
d_call: -
cdr3_nt: TGTGCCAGCAGCTCCTCGGGGTGGGCCGGGGAGCTGTTTTTT
cdr3_aa: CASSSSGWAGELFF

clone_size: once
j_call: TRBJ2-7
v_call: TRBV18
d_call: TRBD2
cdr3_nt: TGTGCCAGCTCACCACTTAGACTAGCGGGAGCCGACGAGCAGTACTTC
cdr3_aa: CASSPLRLAGADEQYF

clone_size: few
j_call: TRBJ1-2
v_call: TRBV29-1
d_call: -
cdr3_nt: TGCAGCGTTTCAGGACAGAACTATGGCTACACCTTC
cdr3_aa: CSVSGQNYGYTF

clone_size: -
j_call: TRBJ1-5
v_call: TRBV5-1
d_call: TRBD1
cdr3_nt: TGCGCCAGCAGCTTTTCGACAGGGTCCAATCAGCCCCAGCATTTT
cdr3_aa: CASSFSTGSNQPQHF

clone_size: -
j_call: TRBJ1-2
v_call: TRBV25-1
d_call: -
cdr3_nt: TGTGCCAGCAGTGAGCCCGGGTCTAACTATGGCTACACCTTC
cdr3_aa: CASSEPGSNYGYTF

clone_size: -
j_call: TRBJ2-7
v_call: TRBV10-3
d_call: TRBD2
cdr3_nt: TGTGCCATCAGTAACCGGGGACTAGCTGTCGAGCAGTACTTC
cdr3_aa: CAISNRGLAVEQYF

clone_size: -
j_call: TRBJ2-3
v_call: TRBV7-9
d_call: TRBD2
cdr3_nt: TGTGCCAGCAGCGGACCGGGGGTGGGGGGGGAGTATTTT
cdr3_aa: CASSGPGVGGEYF

clone_size: -
j_call: TRBJ2-6
v_call: TRBV7-6
d_call: -
cdr3_nt: TGTGCCAGCAGCTTAGGATCGGTAGCTGGGGCCAACGTCCTGACTTTC
cdr3_aa: CASSLGSVAGANVLTF

clone_size: -
j_call: TRBJ2-1
v_call: TRBV29-1
d_call: -
cdr3_nt: TGCAGCGTTGCGGGATTCGGACCGATCCTAAATGAGCAGTTCTTC
cdr3_aa: CSVAGFGPILNEQFF

clone_size: -
j_call: TRBJ1-4
v_call: TRBV18
d_call: -
cdr3_nt: TGTGCCAGCTCACCGACAGCAACTAATGAAAAACTGTTTTTT
cdr3_aa: CASSPTATNEKLFF

clone_size: -
j_call: TRBJ2-7
v_call: TRBV5-1
d_call: TRBD1
cdr3_nt: TGCGCCAGCAGCTTAGGACAGGGATTCTACGAGCAGTACTTC
cdr3_aa: CASSLGQGFYEQYF

clone_size: -
j_call: TRBJ2-3
v_call: TRBV30
d_call: TRBD2
cdr3_nt: TGTGCCTGGAGTGTAACGGCGGGGGTGCGGGGGACGCAGTATTTT
cdr3_aa: CAWSVTAGVRGTQYF

clone_size: -
j_call: TRBJ2-1
v_call: TRBV7-8
d_call: TRBD2
cdr3_nt: TGTGCCAGCAGCCCAACTAGCGGCTCCTACAATGAGCAGTTCTTC
cdr3_aa: CASSPTSGSYNEQFF

clone_size: few
j_call: TRBJ1-1
v_call: TRBV2
d_call: -
cdr3_nt: TGTGCCAGCAGTTCCCTCGGTGAAGCTTTCTTT
cdr3_aa: CASSSLGEAFF

clone_size: -
j_call: TRBJ2-1
v_call: TRBV7-3
d_call: TRBD1
cdr3_nt: TGTGCCAGCAGCTTTTTAGGGACAGTCTACAATGAGCAGTTCTTC
cdr3_aa: CASSFLGTVYNEQFF

clone_size: -
j_call: TRBJ2-7
v_call: TRBV6-1
d_call: TRBD1
cdr3_nt: TGTGCCAGCATAGGAGCAGGGGGCGGACCCTACGAGCAGTACTTC
cdr3_aa: CASIGAGGGPYEQYF